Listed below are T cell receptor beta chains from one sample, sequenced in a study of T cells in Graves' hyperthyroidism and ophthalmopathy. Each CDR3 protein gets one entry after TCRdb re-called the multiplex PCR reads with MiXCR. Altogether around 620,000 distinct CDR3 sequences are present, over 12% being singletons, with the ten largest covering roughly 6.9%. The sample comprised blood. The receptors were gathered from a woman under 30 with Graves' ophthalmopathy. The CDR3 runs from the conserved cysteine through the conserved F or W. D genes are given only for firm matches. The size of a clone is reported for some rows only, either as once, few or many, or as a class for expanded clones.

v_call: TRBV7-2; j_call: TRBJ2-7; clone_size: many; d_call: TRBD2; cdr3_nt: TGTGCCAGCAGCTTAGGTGGCGGGAGTATCTACGAGCAGTACTTC; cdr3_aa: CASSLGGGSIYEQYF
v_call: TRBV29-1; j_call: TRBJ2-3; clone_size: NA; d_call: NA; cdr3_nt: TGCAGCGTCCCCAAGGGGGGTCCGAGCACAGATACGCAGTATTTT; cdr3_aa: CSVPKGGPSTDTQYF
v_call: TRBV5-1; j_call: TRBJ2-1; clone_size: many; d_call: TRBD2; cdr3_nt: TGCGCCAGCAGCCACGGAGCTTGGGGGGAGCGGGAGGGCTACAATGAGCAGTTCTTC; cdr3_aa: CASSHGAWGEREGYNEQFF
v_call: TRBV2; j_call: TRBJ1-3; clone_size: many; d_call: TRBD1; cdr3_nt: TGTGCCAGCAGTGAAGTTCATCCCGGTTGGGCTTTAACAGGGGTCGGAAACACCATATATTTT; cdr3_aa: CASSEVHPGWALTGVGNTIYF
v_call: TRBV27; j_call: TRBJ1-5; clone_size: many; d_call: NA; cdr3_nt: TGTGCCAGCAGTTCCTACAGGGCGGTTCAGCCCCAGCATTTT; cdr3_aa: CASSSYRAVQPQHF
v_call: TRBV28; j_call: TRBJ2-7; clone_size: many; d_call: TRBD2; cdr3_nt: TGTGCCGGGTCGGGAAGGGGACTACCCTACGAGCAGTACTTC; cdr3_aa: CAGSGRGLPYEQYF
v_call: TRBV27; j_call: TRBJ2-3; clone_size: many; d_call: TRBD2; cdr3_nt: TGTGCCAGCAGGGACAGGGGGCGAGGGGGACTAGCGGGAGTGAGGACAGATACGCAGTATTTT; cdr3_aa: CASRDRGRGGLAGVRTDTQYF
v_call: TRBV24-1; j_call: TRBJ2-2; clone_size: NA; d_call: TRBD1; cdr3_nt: TGTGCCACCCGAGGACAGGCGAACACCGGGGAGCTGTTTTTT; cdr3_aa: CATRGQANTGELFF
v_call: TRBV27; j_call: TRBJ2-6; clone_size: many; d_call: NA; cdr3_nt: TGTGCCAGCAGTTTGGGCGCAGGCTCTGGGGCCAACGTCCTGACTTTC; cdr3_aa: CASSLGAGSGANVLTF
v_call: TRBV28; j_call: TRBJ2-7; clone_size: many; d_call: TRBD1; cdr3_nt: TGTGCCAGCAGTTTAGACAGGGTAGGCGACGAGCAGTACTTC; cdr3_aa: CASSLDRVGDEQYF
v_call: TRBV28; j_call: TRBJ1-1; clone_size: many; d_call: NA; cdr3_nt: TGTGCCAGCAGTTGGAGGGGGACTGAAGCTTTCTTT; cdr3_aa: CASSWRGTEAFF
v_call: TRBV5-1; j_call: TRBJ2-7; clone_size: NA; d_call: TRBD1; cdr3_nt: TGCGCCAGCAGCTTCGCCAGGGGGTCGGGGGAGCAGTACTTC; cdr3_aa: CASSFARGSGEQYF
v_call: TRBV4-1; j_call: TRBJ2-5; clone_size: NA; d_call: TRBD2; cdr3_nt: TGCGCCAGCAGCCAGGCCGACTGGCGGGAGGGCCATGAGACCCAGTACTTC; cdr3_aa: CASSQADWREGHETQYF
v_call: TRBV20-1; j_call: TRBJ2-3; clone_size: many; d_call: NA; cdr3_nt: TGCAGTGCTAGGGGGGAATTCACAGATACGCAGTATTTT; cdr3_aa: CSARGEFTDTQYF
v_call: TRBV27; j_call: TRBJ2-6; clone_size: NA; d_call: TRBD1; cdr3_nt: TGTGCCAGCAGGACAGGGGGCGCGGAGGGGGCCAACGTCCTGACTTTC; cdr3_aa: CASRTGGAEGANVLTF
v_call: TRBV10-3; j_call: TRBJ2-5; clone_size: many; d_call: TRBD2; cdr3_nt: TGTGCCATCAGTGCGGGACTAGCGGCCCCGCAGGGAGAGACCCAGTACTTC; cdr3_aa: CAISAGLAAPQGETQYF
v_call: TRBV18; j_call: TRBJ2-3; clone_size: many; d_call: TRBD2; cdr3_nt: TGTGCCAGCTCACCAGGGGGGGGGAGCACAGATACGCAGTATTTT; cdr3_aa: CASSPGGGSTDTQYF
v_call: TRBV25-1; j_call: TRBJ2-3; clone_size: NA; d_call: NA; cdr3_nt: TGTGCCAGCAGTGATTGGGACATACGCACAGATACGCAGTATTTT; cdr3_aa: CASSDWDIRTDTQYF
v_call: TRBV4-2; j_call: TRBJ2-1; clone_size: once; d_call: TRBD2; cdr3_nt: TGTGCCAGCAGCCAAGTTACTAGCGGGAGGGACTATGAGCAGTTCTTC; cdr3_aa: CASSQVTSGRDYEQFF
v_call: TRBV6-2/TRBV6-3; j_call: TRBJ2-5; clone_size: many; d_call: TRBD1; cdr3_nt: TGTGCCAGCAGTGAGACAGGGGGCGGAGAGACCCAGTACTTC; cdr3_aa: CASSETGGGETQYF
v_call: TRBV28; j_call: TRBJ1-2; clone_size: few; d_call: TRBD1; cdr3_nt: TGTGCCAGCAGAATAACAGGGGGCGCTTTTGGCTACACCTTC; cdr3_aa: CASRITGGAFGYTF
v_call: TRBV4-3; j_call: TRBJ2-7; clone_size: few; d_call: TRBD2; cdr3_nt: TGCGCCAGCAGCCAAGTGACTAGCGGGTCATCCTACGAGCAGTACTTC; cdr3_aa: CASSQVTSGSSYEQYF
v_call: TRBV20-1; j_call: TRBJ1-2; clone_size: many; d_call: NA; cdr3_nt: TGCAGTGCTAGAAGGCAGGGCAGGTATGGCTACACCTTC; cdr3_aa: CSARRQGRYGYTF
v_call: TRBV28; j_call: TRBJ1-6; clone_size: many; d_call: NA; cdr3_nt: TGTGCCAGCAGCCCAGCGAGCTTGGCGGCGAATTCACCCCTCCACTTT; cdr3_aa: CASSPASLAANSPLHF
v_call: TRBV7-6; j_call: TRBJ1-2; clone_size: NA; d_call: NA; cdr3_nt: TGTGCCAGCAGCTTAGGACCCTCTAACTATGGCTACACCTTC; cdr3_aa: CASSLGPSNYGYTF
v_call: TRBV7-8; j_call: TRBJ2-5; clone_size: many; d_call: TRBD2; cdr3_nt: TGTGCCAGCCGTACGGAGGCGGGAGAAGGAGAGACCCAGTACTTC; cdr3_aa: CASRTEAGEGETQYF
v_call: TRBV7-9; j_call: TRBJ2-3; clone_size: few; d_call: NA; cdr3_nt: TGTGCCAGCAGCTTAGTGGTCAGAATCACAGATACGCAGTATTTT; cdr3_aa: CASSLVVRITDTQYF
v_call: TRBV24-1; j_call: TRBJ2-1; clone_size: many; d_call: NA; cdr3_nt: TGTGCCACCAATGACAGGCAATACAATGAGCAGTTCTTC; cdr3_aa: CATNDRQYNEQFF
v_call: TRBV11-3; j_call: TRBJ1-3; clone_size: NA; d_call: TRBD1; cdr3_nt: TGTGCCAGCAGCTTAAGACAGGGAACTGGAAACACCATATATTTT; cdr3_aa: CASSLRQGTGNTIYF
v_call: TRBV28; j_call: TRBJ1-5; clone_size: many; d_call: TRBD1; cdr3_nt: TGTGCCAGCAGGGACAGGGGGTGGGGTATGCGCAATCAGCCCCAGCATTTT; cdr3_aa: CASRDRGWGMRNQPQHF
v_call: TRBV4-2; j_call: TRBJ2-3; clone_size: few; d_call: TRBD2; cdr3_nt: TGTGCCAGCAGCCAAGAGGGGTATAGCGGGAACACAGATACGCAGTATTTT; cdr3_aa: CASSQEGYSGNTDTQYF
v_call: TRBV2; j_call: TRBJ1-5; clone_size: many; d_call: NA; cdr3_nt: TGTGCCAGCAGTGAAAGGGCGGGCAATCAGCCCCAGCATTTT; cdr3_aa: CASSERAGNQPQHF
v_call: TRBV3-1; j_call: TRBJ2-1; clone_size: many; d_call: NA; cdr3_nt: TGTGCCAGCAGCCCCACCTTTAGGGGGGGGGGGGTCAATGAGCAGTTCTTC; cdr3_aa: CASSPTFRGGGVNEQFF
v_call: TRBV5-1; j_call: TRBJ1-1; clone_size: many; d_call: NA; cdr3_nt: TGCGCCAGCAGCTTGGCAATCTACGTGGGGAACACTGAAGCTTTCTTT; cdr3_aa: CASSLAIYVGNTEAFF
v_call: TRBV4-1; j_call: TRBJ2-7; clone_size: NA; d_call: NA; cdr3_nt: TGCGCCAGCAGCCAAGATCGTAACGAGCAGTACTTC; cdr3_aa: CASSQDRNEQYF
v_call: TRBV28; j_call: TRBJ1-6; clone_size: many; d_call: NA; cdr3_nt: TGTGCCAGCAGTTTATCCAGGACAAAGATTTATAATTCACCCCTCCACTTT; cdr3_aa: CASSLSRTKIYNSPLHF
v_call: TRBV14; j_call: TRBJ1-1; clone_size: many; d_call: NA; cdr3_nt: TGTGCCAGCAGCCAAGATGAAGGGGGAACAGTCGGTGGGTACACTGAAGCTTTCTTT; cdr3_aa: CASSQDEGGTVGGYTEAFF